A single sample gave rise to the 11 T cell receptor beta chains below, sequenced in a study of T cell repertoires in cytomegalovirus infection. TCRdb independently ran MiXCR on the reads; one entry per CDR3 protein. Among 170,000 or so distinct CDR3 sequences listed, over 13% were seen once. Input material: PBMCs. The receptors shown here come from a human donor in good health (CMV status not recorded). Some clones in this sample may be carry-over from other donors' samples.

This clonotype has at least ten counts. V and J are TRBV5-6 and TRBJ2-2; unclear D gene. The V end was cut by 0 bases, the J end by 6 bases, with 15 bases between. The CDR3 has 16 amino acids. CDR1 and CDR2 from the germline V gene are SGHDT and YYEEEE. In DNA form, the CDR3 reads TGTGCCAGCAGCTTGGTGGCCGTCAAGGTATCCGGGGAGCTGTTTTTT. Protein sequence: CASSLVAVKVSGELFF.

This clonotype was seen only a few times. J is TRBJ2-7 and V is TRBV6-6; the D is unclear. Germline V gives CDR1 MNHNY, CDR2 SVGAGI (reference sequence). This CDR3 contains 14 residues. Trimming pared 2 bases from V and 3 bases from J, leaving 11 bases between. The CDR3: CASSYQERYYEQYF. The CDR3 DNA follows: TGTGCCAGCAGTTACCAAGAGCGTTACTACGAGCAGTACTTC.

This clonotype has at least ten counts. This chain uses TRBV28 with TRBJ1-1; no reliable D call. Germline-derived CDR1 and CDR2 are MDHEN and SYDVKM. The CDR3 runs 11 residues. Trimming stripped 7 bases from V and 6 bases from J, with 9 bases between. CDR3 sequence: CASTFRAEAFF. The CDR3 DNA sequence: TGTGCCAGCACTTTCAGAGCTGAAGCTTTCTTT.

This rearrangement joins TRBV14 to TRBJ2-7, with no clear D. Germline V lookup: CDR1 SGHDN, CDR2 FVKESK. Trimming pared 4 bases from V and 3 bases from J, leaving 10 bases between. This CDR3 region has 13 residues. The DNA for the CDR3 is TGTGCCAGCAGCCTCGGCCCCTTCTACGAGCAGTACTTC. Amino acid sequence: CASSLGPFYEQYF.

V gene TRBV5-1 combines with J gene TRBJ2-5, with 7 bases lining up with TRBD2. CDR3 length: 14 residues. Trimming at V came to 0 bases and at J to 5 bases, leaving 4 bases not matched to a gene. Germline-derived CDR1 and CDR2 are SGHRS and YFSETQ. Here the CDR3 reads CASSLGGGLETQYF. CDR3 nucleotides: TGCGCCAGCAGCTTGGGCGGGGGTTTGGAGACCCAGTACTTC.

This clonotype appeared a few times. The chain uses TRBV11-2 and TRBJ1-2; 7 positions agree with TRBD1. This CDR3 has 15 residues. Trimming removed 5 bases from V and 2 bases from J; junction bases left unmatched: 8. Germline assignment: CDR1 SGHAT and CDR2 FQNNGV. The CDR3 here is CASSLGTAKNYGYTF. The DNA of the CDR3 is TGTGCCAGCAGCCTGGGGACAGCCAAGAACTATGGCTACACCTTC.

This clonotype was counted many times. The chain is built from TRBV12-3 or TRBV12-4 and TRBJ2-5; D could derive from TRBD1 or TRBD2 (5 bases each). CDR3 length equals 16 residues. Trimming stripped 4 bases from V and 9 bases from J, with 24 bases between. CDR3 DNA: TGTGCCAGCAGTTCGAAGACAGATCTCAAGAGGGTGGCCCAGTACTTC. Residues: CASSSKTDLKRVAQYF.

The sample holds many counts of this clonotype. The rearrangement uses TRBV6-2 or TRBV6-3 and TRBJ2-5; 8 bases map to TRBD2. J gave up 5 bases and V 4 bases, and 9 bases lay outside the gene matches. The germline V gene has CDR1 MNHEY and CDR2 SVGEGT. The CDR3 sequence is 15 residues long. DNA for the CDR3: TGTGCCAGCAGTTTGACTAGCGCAACGGGGGAGACCCAGTACTTC. Amino acids: CASSLTSATGETQYF.

This clonotype was seen more than once but under ten times. The V and J genes are TRBV6-5 and TRBJ2-7; perhaps TRBD2 as D (5 bases). Germline values: CDR1 MNHEY, CDR2 SVGAGI. V gave up 6 bases and J gave up 0 bases, with 24 bases separating them. This CDR3 is 18 amino acids long. CDR3 amino acids: CASSRMTPGFSSSYEQYF. The CDR3 DNA follows: TGTGCCAGCAGCCGCATGACACCGGGATTTTCAAGCTCCTACGAGCAGTACTTC.

The V gene is TRBV13, the J gene TRBJ1-5, with a possible D match to TRBD1 (5 bases). Trimming stripped 4 bases from V and 0 bases from J, with 10 bases between. The CDR3 length is 15 residues. Germline V gene sequence: CDR1 PRHDT, CDR2 FYEKMQ (reference sequence). The CDR3 protein is CASSSRDSSNQPQHF. The DNA of the CDR3 is TGTGCCAGCAGCTCCCGGGACTCTAGCAATCAGCCCCAGCATTTT.

This clonotype was found many times. V usage is TRBV19 and J usage is TRBJ2-3, with D possibly TRBD2 on 5 matching bases. Germline V gene sequence: CDR1 LNHDA, CDR2 SQIVND (reference sequence). The CDR3 is 13 residues long. Trimming stripped 7 bases from V and 3 bases from J, with 11 bases between. The CDR3 spells CASMRDGTDTQYF. The CDR3 DNA reads as TGTGCCAGTATGAGGGATGGAACAGATACGCAGTATTTT.